The source of this T cell receptor beta chain is a study of long-term antiretroviral therapy in people with HIV. Findings and limits, study-wide: In samples taken after ART, diversity increased but remained below transplant donor control levels.

Amounts of about 0.85-10 million cryopreserved PBMC were held in the samples before DNA extraction. The libraries were made with immunoSEQ v3.0 at survey level. Clones were sequenced by immunoSEQ multiplex PCR, and TCRdb holds only the in-frame ones, with some missing. Here the sample spans tens of thousands of clones, 80% to 95% being singletons. Trimming removed 0 bases from V and 5 bases from J, with 20 bases in between. CDR1 is SGHRS and CDR2 is YFSETQ in the germline V gene. The CDR3 is 17 amino acids. As to this clone: Antigen specificity is unknown.

The sequencing used unsorted PBMCs, collected more than 5 years after starting antiretroviral therapy. The receptor was isolated from a woman aged 40 to 50 with HIV. The chain employs TRBV5-1 and TRBJ2-5, with a possible D match to TRBD1 (7 bases). CDR3 bases: TGCGCCAGCAGCTTGGCCCCTAACAGGGGCGGGGAGGAGACCCAGTACTTC. Translating gives CASSLAPNRGGEETQYF.